These 10 T cell receptor beta chains originate from one sample sequenced in a study of T-cell reconstitution after alpha-beta-depleted transplantation in children. Library preparation (for TCRbeta) was performed with unique molecular identifiers. Each CDR3 protein gets one entry after TCRdb re-called the PCR reads with MiXCR. The sample includes roughly 280,000 distinct CDR3 sequences, approximately 10% of them seen just once. The sequenced sample was peripheral blood, obtained 180 days after TCRalphabeta/CD19-depleted stem cell transplant. The receptor source for this set is a male patient aged 2-9 years who had a stem cell transplant for chronic granulomatous disease, so the T cells may come from the graft donor.

This clonotype was recorded many times. This chain links TRBV6-2 or TRBV6-3 with TRBJ2-4; 9 positions agree with TRBD2. Trimming at V came to 5 bases and at J to 1 base, leaving 21 bases not matched to a gene. This CDR3 comprises 21 residues. From germline, CDR1 is MNHEY and CDR2 SVGEGT. The CDR3 reads CASSPHGKVAGASLAKNIQYF. The DNA of the CDR3 is TGTGCCAGCAGTCCTCATGGGAAGGTAGCGGGGGCCTCCTTGGCCAAAAACATTCAGTACTTC.

V usage is TRBV18 and J usage is TRBJ2-2; maybe TRBD2 (7 bases). Germline loops: CDR1 KGHSH, CDR2 LQKENI. The CDR3 is 17 residues long. V lost 0 bases and J 6 bases, leaving 17 bases between the germline ends. CDR3 amino acids: CASSPPRGAAEAGELFF. CDR3 DNA sequence: TGTGCCAGCTCACCACCACGGGGGGCAGCCGAGGCCGGGGAGCTGTTTTTT.

This clonotype has at least ten counts. This chain connects TRBV5-8 to TRBJ2-3; TRBD1 might be the D (6 bases). Germline CDR1 and CDR2: SGHTS and YDEGEE. V lost 0 bases, J lost 4 bases, and 15 bases lay in between. This CDR3 contains 16 residues. CDR3: CASSLAFWGRADTQYF. DNA of the CDR3: TGTGCCAGCAGCTTGGCCTTTTGGGGGCGGGCAGATACGCAGTATTTT.

This clonotype occurred many times. J is TRBJ2-7 and V is TRBV27, with D possibly being TRBD1 or TRBD2 (6 bases each). The CDR3 has 15 residues. Germline CDR1 reads MNHEY; CDR2 reads SMNVEV (reference sequence). V was shortened by 6 bases and J by 0 bases, with 15 bases between the two germline ends. In DNA form, the CDR3 reads TGTGCCAGCAGCTATAGCGAGGGGGGCTCCTACGAGCAGTACTTC. Translation: CASSYSEGGSYEQYF.

This clonotype has at least ten counts. The gene calls are TRBV11-2 and TRBJ2-5, with TRBD2 matching 14 bases. This CDR3 comprises 16 residues. J gave up 4 bases and V 4 bases, and 5 bases lay outside the gene matches. The germline V gene has CDR1 SGHAT and CDR2 FQNNGV. The CDR3 DNA is TGTGCCAGCAGCTCGGGACTAGCGGGAGAGCGAGAGACCCAGTACTTC. Its translation: CASSSGLAGERETQYF.

This clonotype was found many times. This chain connects TRBV27 to TRBJ2-1; D perhaps matches TRBD2 (5 bases). V was trimmed by 6 bases and J by 12 bases, leaving 18 bases between them. The CDR3 loop spans 13 amino acids. Germline V gene sequence: CDR1 MNHEY, CDR2 SMNVEV (reference sequence). The DNA for the CDR3 is TGTGCCAGCAGCCCGACCGCGAGCGGCGGGCAGTTCTTC. Translating gives CASSPTASGGQFF.

The table lists this clonotype with many counts. The chain uses TRBV29-1 and TRBJ2-5; possibly TRBD1 for D (5 bases). V lost 3 bases and J 7 bases, leaving 21 bases between the germline ends. Germline loops: CDR1 SQVTM, CDR2 ANQGSEA. The CDR3 consists of 15 residues. The CDR3 is CSVDPAGKREVTQYF. The DNA of the CDR3 is TGCAGCGTTGACCCGGCAGGGAAAAGGGAAGTGACCCAGTACTTC.

Regarding this clonotype: A much larger clone lies a single base off, so this may be a read error. The chain combines TRBV3-1 with TRBJ2-2; 13 nucleotides line up with TRBD2. The trim removed 8 bases at V and 5 bases at J, leaving 17 bases unmatched. Germline V gene lookup returns CDR1 LGHDT and CDR2 YNNKEL (reference sequence). This CDR3 region has 19 residues. CDR3 nucleotides: TGTGCCAGCTGTTTCTTAAGACTAGCGGGAGGATTAGTGACCGGGGAGCTGTTTTTT. Translation gives CASCFLRLAGGLVTGELFF.

This clonotype came up many times. The chain carries TRBV7-2 and TRBJ1-6, with D possibly TRBD1 on 5 matching bases. V lost 5 bases and J 9 bases, leaving 14 bases between the germline ends. This CDR3 has 14 amino acids. Germline V gene lookup returns CDR1 SGHTA and CDR2 FQGNSA. The CDR3 DNA reads TGTGCCAGCAGCCCTGTTGCCCAGGGTTCACCCCTCCACTTT. The encoded protein is CASSPVAQGSPLHF.

In this sample, this clonotype turned up a few times. V usage is TRBV12-3 or TRBV12-4 and J usage is TRBJ2-7; 8 positions agree with TRBD2. J was trimmed by 2 bases and V by 7 bases; bases with no gene match: 7. The CDR3 sequence is 14 residues long. CDR3 in DNA: TGTGCCAGCACCGGGACTAGTTCTCCCTACGAGCAGTACTTC. Protein product: CASTGTSSPYEQYF.